This T cell receptor beta chain was profiled in a study of T cells expressing NK-cell markers. Study information: Among eight sequenced donors, seven carried HCMV seropositivity while one was seronegative.

CDR1 SGHRS and CDR2 YFSETQ come from the germline V gene. The CDR3 contains 16 residues. Synthesis of TCR beta cDNA relied on 5'RACE template switching carrying UMIs. No DNA is given; TCRdb re-called the 5' RACE reads and lists each CDR3 protein once. The sample is made up of some 300,000 distinct CDR3 sequences, and the top ten hold approximately 0.42% of it. The sequence derives from a man between 18 and 35 years old in good health. This chain connects TRBV5-1 to TRBJ1-6; TCRdb selects TRBD1, and the lack of DNA leaves this call unchecked. The sample taken for sequencing was blood T cells: a sorted CD56 or NKG2C T cell subset, CD4+ or CD8+ T cells, or bulk PBMC T cells (not recorded which). The CDR3 loop is CASSLEGTGVNSPLHF.